One TCR beta chain is described in this entry. Treatment specified: oral pan-JAK inhibitor, 5-10 mg twice daily. This entry belongs to a study of CD8+ T cells in alopecia areata. Once RNA had been extracted, it was reverse transcribed into cDNA to act as the sequencing template. Only in-frame clones appear in the TCRdb table, and some are missing; sequencing was by immunoSEQ multiplex PCR. Of 150,000 to 200,000 clones in the sample, about 65% were seen once. This CDR3 region has 16 residues. The V gene lost 2 bases and the J gene lost 2 bases, with 15 bases spanning the gap. The V gene's germline CDR1 is MNHEY and CDR2 SVGAGI.

Sequences were derived from CD4+ T cells sorted from blood, sampled between weeks 49 and 50, from a patient treated with tofacitinib. The chain links TRBV6-5 to TRBJ1-2; a possible D gene is TRBD1 (5 bases). The TCR was taken from a human donor with alopecia areata. CDR3 protein: CASSYGGRQRNYGYTF. The CDR3 DNA is TGTGCCAGCAGTTACGGAGGACGACAGAGAAACTATGGCTACACCTTC.